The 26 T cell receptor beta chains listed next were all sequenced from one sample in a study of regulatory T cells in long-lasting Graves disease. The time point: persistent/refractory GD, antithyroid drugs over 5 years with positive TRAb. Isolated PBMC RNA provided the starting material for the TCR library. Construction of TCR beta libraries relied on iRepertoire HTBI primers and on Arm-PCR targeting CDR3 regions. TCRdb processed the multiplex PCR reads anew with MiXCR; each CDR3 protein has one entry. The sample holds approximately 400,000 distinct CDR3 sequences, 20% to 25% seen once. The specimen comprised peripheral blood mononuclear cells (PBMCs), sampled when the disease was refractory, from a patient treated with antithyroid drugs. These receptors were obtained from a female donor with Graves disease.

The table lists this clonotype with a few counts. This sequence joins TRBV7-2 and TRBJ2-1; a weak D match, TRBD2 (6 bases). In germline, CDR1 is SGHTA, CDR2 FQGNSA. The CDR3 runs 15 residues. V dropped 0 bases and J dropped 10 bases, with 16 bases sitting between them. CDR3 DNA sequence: TGTGCCAGCAGCTTAGCAGGGCGGGAAGGGTTCGAGCAGTTCTTC. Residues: CASSLAGREGFEQFF.

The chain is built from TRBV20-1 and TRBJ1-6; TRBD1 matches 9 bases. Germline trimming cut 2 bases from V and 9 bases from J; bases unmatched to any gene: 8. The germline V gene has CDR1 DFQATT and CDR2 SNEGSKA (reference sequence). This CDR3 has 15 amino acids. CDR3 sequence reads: CSARSPGQGFSPLHF. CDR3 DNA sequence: TGCAGTGCTAGATCGCCGGGACAGGGTTTTTCACCCCTCCACTTT.

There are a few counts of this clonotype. Here the CDR3 DNA reads TGTGCCAGTAAAGGGGAAAACACCTACGAGCAGTACTTC. Protein sequence: CASKGENTYEQYF. The genes are TRBV19 and TRBJ2-7, with D possibly TRBD1 on 5 matching bases. Trimming shortened V by 7 bases and J by 2 bases, and 12 bases separated the two germline ends. The CDR3 is made up of 13 amino acids. CDR1 is LNHDA, CDR2 SQIVND, per germline (reference sequence).

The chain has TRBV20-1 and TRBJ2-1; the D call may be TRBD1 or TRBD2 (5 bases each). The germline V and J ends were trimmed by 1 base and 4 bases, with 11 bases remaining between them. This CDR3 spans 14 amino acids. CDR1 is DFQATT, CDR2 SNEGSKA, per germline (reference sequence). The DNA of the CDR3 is TGCAGTGCTAGAGGCCGGGGCTGGTACAATGAGCAGTTCTTC. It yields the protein CSARGRGWYNEQFF.

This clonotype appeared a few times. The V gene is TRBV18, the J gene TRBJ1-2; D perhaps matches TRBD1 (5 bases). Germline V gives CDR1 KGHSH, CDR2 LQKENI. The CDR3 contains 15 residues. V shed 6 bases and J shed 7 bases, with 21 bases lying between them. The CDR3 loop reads CASSHGTDFTAGYTF. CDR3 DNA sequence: TGTGCCAGCTCCCATGGGACGGACTTCACTGCTGGCTACACCTTC.

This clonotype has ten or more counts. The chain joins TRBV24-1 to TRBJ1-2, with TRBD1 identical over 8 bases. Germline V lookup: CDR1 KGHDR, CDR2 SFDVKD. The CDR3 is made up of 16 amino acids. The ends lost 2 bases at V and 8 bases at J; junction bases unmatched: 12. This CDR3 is CATSDSKMGQAQGYTF. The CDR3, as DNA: TGTGCCACCAGTGATTCAAAAATGGGACAGGCTCAGGGCTACACCTTC.

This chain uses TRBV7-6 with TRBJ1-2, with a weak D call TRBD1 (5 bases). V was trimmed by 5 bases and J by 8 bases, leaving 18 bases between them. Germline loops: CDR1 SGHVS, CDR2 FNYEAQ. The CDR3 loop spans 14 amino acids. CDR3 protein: CASSPSGGLFGYTF. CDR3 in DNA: TGTGCCAGCAGCCCATCGGGGGGTTTGTTCGGCTACACCTTC.

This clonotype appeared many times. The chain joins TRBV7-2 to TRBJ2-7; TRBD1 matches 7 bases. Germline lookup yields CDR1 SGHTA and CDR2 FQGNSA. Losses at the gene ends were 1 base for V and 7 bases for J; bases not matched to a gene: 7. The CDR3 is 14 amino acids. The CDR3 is CASSLVQGVGEQYF. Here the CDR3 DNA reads TGTGCCAGCAGCTTAGTCCAGGGGGTTGGGGAGCAGTACTTC.

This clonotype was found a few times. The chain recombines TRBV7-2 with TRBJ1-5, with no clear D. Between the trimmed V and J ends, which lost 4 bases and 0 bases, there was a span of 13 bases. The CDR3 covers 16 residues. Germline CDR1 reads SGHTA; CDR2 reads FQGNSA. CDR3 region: CASSSQGIYSNQPQHF. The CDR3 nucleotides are TGTGCCAGCAGCTCCCAAGGGATTTATAGCAATCAGCCCCAGCATTTT.

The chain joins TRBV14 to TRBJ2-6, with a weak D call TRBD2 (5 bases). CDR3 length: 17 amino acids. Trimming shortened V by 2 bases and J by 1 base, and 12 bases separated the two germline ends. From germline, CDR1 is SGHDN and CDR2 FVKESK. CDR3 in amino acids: CASSQMTGWSGANVLTF. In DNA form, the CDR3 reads TGTGCCAGCAGCCAAATGACGGGGTGGTCTGGGGCCAACGTCCTGACTTTC.

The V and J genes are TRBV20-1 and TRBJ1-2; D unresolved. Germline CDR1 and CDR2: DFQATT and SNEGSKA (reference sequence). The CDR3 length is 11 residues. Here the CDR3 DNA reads TGCAGCGCGACACCTAACTATGGCTACACCTTC. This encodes CSATPNYGYTF.

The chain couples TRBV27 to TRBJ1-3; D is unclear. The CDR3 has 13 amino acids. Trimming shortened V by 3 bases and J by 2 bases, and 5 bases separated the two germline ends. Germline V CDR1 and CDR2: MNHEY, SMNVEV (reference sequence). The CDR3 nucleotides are TGTGCCAGCAGTTTCCGGGCTGGAAACACCATATATTTT. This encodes CASSFRAGNTIYF.

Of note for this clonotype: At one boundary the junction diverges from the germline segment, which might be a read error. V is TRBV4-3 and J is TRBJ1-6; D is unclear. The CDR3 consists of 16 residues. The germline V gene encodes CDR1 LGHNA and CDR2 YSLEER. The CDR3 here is CASNQDLRSYNSPLHF. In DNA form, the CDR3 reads TGCGCCAGCAACCAAGATTTACGTTCCTATAATTCACCCCTCCACTTT.

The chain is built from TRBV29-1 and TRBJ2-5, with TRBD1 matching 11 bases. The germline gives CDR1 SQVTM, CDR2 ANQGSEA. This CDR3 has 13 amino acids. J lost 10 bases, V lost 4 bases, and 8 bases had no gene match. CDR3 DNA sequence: TGCAGCGTTGGGGGGACAGGGGGTAGTGACCAGTACTTC. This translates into CSVGGTGGSDQYF.

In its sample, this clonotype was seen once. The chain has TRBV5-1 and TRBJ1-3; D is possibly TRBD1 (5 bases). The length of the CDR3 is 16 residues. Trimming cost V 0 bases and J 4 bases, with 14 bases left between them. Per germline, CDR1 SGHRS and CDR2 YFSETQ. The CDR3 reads CASSLDPGSAGNTIYF. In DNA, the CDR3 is TGCGCCAGCAGCTTGGACCCAGGGAGCGCGGGAAACACCATATATTTT. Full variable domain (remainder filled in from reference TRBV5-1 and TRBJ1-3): KAGVTQTPRYLIKTRGQQVTLSCSPISGHRSVSWYQQTPGQGLQFLFEYFSETQRNKGNFPGRFSGRQFSNSRSEMNVSTLELGDSALYLCASSLDPGSAGNTIYFGEGSWLTVV.

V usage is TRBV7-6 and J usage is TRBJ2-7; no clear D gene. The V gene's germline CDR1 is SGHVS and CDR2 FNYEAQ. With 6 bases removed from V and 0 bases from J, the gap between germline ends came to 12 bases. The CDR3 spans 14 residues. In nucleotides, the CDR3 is TGTGCCAGCAGTACAGAAAGTTTCTCCTACGAGCAGTACTTC. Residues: CASSTESFSYEQYF.

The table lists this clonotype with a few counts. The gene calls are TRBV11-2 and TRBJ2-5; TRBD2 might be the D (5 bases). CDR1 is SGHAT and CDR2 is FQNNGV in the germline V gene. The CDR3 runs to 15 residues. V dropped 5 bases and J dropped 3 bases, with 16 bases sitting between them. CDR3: CASSPSGWEKETQYF. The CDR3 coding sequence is TGTGCCAGCAGCCCCTCCGGGTGGGAGAAAGAGACCCAGTACTTC.

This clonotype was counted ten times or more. CDR3 DNA sequence: TGTGCCAGCAGTCGCACTGGGAGCGGGGGGGCCTACGAGCAGTACTTC. Translation gives CASSRTGSGGAYEQYF. The rearrangement uses TRBV28 and TRBJ2-7; TRBD2 matches 10 bases. Germline lookup yields CDR1 MDHEN and CDR2 SYDVKM. This CDR3 region has 16 residues. The V and J ends lost 5 bases and 2 bases, in that order; junction bases with no gene match: 9.

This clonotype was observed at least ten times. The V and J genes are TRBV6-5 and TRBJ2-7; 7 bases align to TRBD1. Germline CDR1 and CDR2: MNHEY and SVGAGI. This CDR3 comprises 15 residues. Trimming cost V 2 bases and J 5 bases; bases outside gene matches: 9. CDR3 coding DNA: TGTGCCAGCAGTTACAACCCGGGACAGCCAGACGAGCAGTACTTC. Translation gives CASSYNPGQPDEQYF.

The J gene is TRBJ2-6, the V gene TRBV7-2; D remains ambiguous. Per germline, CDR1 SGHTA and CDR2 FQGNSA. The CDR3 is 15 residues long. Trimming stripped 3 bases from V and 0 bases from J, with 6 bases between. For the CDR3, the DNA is TGTGCCAGCAGCTTCGGAACCTCTGGGGCCAACGTCCTGACTTTC. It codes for CASSFGTSGANVLTF.

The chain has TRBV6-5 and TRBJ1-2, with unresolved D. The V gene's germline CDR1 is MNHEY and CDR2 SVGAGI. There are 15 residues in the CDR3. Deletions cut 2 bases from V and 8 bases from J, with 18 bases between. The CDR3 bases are TGTGCCAGCAGTTACAAGCCTCTGCTAGGGATGGGCTACACCTTC. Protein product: CASSYKPLLGMGYTF.

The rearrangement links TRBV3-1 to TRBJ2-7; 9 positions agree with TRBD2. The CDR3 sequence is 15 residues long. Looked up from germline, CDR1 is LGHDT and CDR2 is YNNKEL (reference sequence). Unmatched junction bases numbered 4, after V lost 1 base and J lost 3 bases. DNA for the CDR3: TGTGCCAGCAGCCAAGGGGTGACTAGCGGCTACGAGCAGTACTTC. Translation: CASSQGVTSGYEQYF.

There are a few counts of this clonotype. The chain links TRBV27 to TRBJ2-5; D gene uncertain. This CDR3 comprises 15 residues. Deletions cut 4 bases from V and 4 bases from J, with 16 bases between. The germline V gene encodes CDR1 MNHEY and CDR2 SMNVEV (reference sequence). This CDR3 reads CASSWSWSDRETQYF. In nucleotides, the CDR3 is TGTGCCAGCAGTTGGTCATGGAGTGATCGAGAGACCCAGTACTTC.

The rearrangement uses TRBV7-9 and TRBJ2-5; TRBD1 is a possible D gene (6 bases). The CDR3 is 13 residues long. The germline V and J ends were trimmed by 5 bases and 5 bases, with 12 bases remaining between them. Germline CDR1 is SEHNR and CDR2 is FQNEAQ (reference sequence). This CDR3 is CASSEQGTETQYF. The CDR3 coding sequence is TGTGCCAGCAGCGAACAGGGTACGGAGACCCAGTACTTC.

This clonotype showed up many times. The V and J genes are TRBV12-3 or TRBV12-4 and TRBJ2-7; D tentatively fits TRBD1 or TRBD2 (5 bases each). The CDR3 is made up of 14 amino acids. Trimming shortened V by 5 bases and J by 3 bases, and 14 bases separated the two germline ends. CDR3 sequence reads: CASSPAGTYYEQYF. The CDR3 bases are TGTGCCAGCAGTCCTGCCGGGACCTACTACGAGCAGTACTTC.

CDR3 protein: CASSILAGSTGELFF. In nucleotides, the CDR3 is TGTGCCAGCAGCATACTAGCGGGAAGCACCGGGGAGCTGTTTTTT. The chain couples TRBV7-9 to TRBJ2-2, with TRBD2 matching over 10 bases. The V and J ends lost 5 bases and 4 bases, in that order; junction bases with no gene match: 4. CDR1 is SEHNR and CDR2 is FQNEAQ in the germline V gene (reference sequence). This CDR3 is built from 15 residues.